Presented here are 23 T cell receptor beta chains from one specimen sequenced in a study of blood T cell repertoires in COVID-19. Repertoires were generated with immunoSEQ multiplex PCR, while TCRdb's copy carries only in-frame clones and drops some. The table includes 60,000 to 85,000 clones, around 80% detected once. Source material: peripheral blood. The receptors derive from a human donor in a cohort sampled during active COVID-19.

The J gene is TRBJ2-4, the V gene TRBV18; D is perhaps TRBD2 (5 bases). CDR3 length: 14 amino acids. The V gene lost 0 bases and the J gene lost 7 bases, with 10 bases spanning the gap. In germline, CDR1 is KGHSH, CDR2 LQKENI. The CDR3 here is CASSPPEGINIQYF. The CDR3 region has the DNA TGTGCCAGCTCACCACCCGAGGGAATCAACATTCAGTACTTC. The whole variable domain, filled in from reference TRBV18 and TRBJ2-4, reads NAGVMQNPRHLVRRRGQEARLRCSPMKGHSHVYWYRQLPEEGLKFMVYLQKENIIDESGMPKERFSAEFPKEGPSILRIQQVVRGDSAAYFCASSPPEGINIQYFGAGTRLSVL.

The genes are TRBV19 and TRBJ2-1, with TRBD2 identical over 15 bases. Germline CDR1 LNHDA, CDR2 SQIVND (reference sequence). Trimming took 7 bases from V and 4 from J; bases not matched to a gene: 2. This CDR3 is 15 amino acids long. CDR3 coding DNA: TGTGCCAGTACCGGGACTAGCGGGGGGTACAATGAGCAGTTCTTC. Translating gives CASTGTSGGYNEQFF.

V is TRBV5-4 and J is TRBJ2-5; maybe TRBD1 (6 bases). CDR1 and CDR2 (germline): SGHNT, YYREEE (reference sequence). The ends were cut back, 3 bases at V and 3 bases at J, with 15 bases in the middle. This CDR3 comprises 15 residues. The CDR3 sequence: CASSYATGQKETQYF. The CDR3 DNA is TGTGCCAGCAGCTACGCTACTGGACAGAAAGAGACCCAGTACTTC. Full variable domain (missing parts from reference TRBV5-4 and TRBJ2-5): ETGVTQSPTHLIKTRGQQVTLRCSSQSGHNTVSWYQQALGQGPQFIFQYYREEENGRGNFPPRFSGLQFPNYSSELNVNALELDDSALYLCASSYATGQKETQYFGPGTRLLVL.

This chain links TRBV3-1 (or the pseudogene TRBV3-2) with TRBJ2-7, with 9 bases matching TRBD2. J gave up 0 bases and V 1 base, and 7 bases lay outside the gene matches. This CDR3 region has 17 residues. Per germline, CDR1 LGHDT and CDR2 YNNKEL (reference sequence). CDR3 sequence reads: CASSQAGGGAPSYEQYF. The CDR3 bases are TGTGCCAGCAGCCAAGCCGGCGGGGGGGCTCCCTCCTACGAGCAGTACTTC.

The V gene is TRBV7-2, the J gene TRBJ2-3; 9 nucleotides match TRBD2. There are 14 residues in the CDR3. Germline-derived CDR1 and CDR2 are SGHTA and FQGNSA. The V and J ends lost 2 bases and 5 bases, in that order; junction bases with no gene match: 2. CDR3 region: CASSLSSGKDTQYF. The CDR3 coding sequence is TGTGCCAGCAGCTTATCTAGCGGGAAAGATACGCAGTATTTT.

The chain joins TRBV9 to TRBJ2-5, with 14 nucleotides matching TRBD2. This CDR3 region has 16 residues. Germline CDR1 and CDR2: SGDLS and YYNGEE. V gave up 3 bases and J gave up 5 bases; unmatched junction bases: 6. The CDR3 is CASSGGLAGGSETQYF. The DNA of the CDR3 is TGTGCCAGCAGCGGAGGACTAGCGGGAGGTTCTGAGACCCAGTACTTC.

The chain employs TRBV9 and TRBJ1-4; TRBD1 aligns across 7 bases. This CDR3 has 17 amino acids. Germline values: CDR1 SGDLS, CDR2 YYNGEE. J gave up 3 bases and V 3 bases, and 11 bases lay outside the gene matches. The CDR3 loop reads CASSGETGYAANEKLFF. The DNA of the CDR3 is TGTGCCAGCAGCGGAGAGACAGGGTATGCGGCTAATGAAAAACTGTTTTTT.

The chain is built from TRBV9 and TRBJ1-1, with D unclear. The CDR3 runs 14 residues. CDR1 is SGDLS, CDR2 YYNGEE, per germline. V was shortened by 2 bases and J by 0 bases, with 8 bases between the two germline ends. CDR3 sequence (DNA): TGTGCCAGCAGCGTTGCAGGTTTGAACACTGAAGCTTTCTTT. It yields the protein CASSVAGLNTEAFF.

This sequence joins TRBV6-4 and TRBJ2-3, with D possibly being TRBD2 (6 bases). Trimming shortened V by 2 bases and J by 4 bases, and 13 bases separated the two germline ends. CDR3 length: 15 amino acids. Germline V gene sequence: CDR1 MRHNA, CDR2 SNTAGT. The CDR3 here is CASSDGGKGADTQYF. DNA of the CDR3: TGTGCCAGCAGTGACGGCGGGAAGGGAGCAGATACGCAGTATTTT.

The chain combines TRBV6-5 with TRBJ2-1; 8 nucleotides match TRBD2. J was trimmed by 6 bases and V by 6 bases; bases with no gene match: 10. The germline CDR1 and CDR2 sequences are MNHEY and SVGAGI. The CDR3 contains 15 residues. CDR3 protein: CASRAPGLVGNEQFF. For the CDR3, the DNA is TGTGCCAGCAGGGCTCCGGGACTAGTCGGCAATGAGCAGTTCTTC.

The J gene is TRBJ2-7, the V gene TRBV18, with 8 bases lining up with TRBD1. The CDR3 covers 14 residues. The germline V gene has CDR1 KGHSH and CDR2 LQKENI. With 4 bases clipped from V and 4 bases from J, the junction kept 6 bases outside the gene matches. The CDR3 region is CASSLRQGTYEQYF. The CDR3 nucleotides are TGTGCCAGCTCACTTAGACAGGGGACGTACGAGCAGTACTTC.

The V and J genes are TRBV18 and TRBJ2-5, with 7 bases matching TRBD2. The CDR3 totals 15 residues. V gave up 6 bases and J gave up 1 base; unmatched junction bases: 8. The germline V gene encodes CDR1 KGHSH and CDR2 LQKENI. The DNA of the CDR3 is TGTGCCAGCTCGCCTGCTAGCGGAGGCCAAGAGACCCAGTACTTC. This translates into CASSPASGGQETQYF.

V is TRBV19 and J is TRBJ2-7; D gene ambiguous. The length of the CDR3 is 12 residues. Germline V gene data show CDR1 as LNHDA and CDR2 as SQIVND (reference sequence). Trimming removed 7 bases from V and 2 bases from J, with 9 bases in between. CDR3 sequence reads: CASNDGAYEQYF. CDR3 nucleotides: TGTGCCAGTAATGACGGAGCCTACGAGCAGTACTTC. Complete variable domain (other parts from reference TRBV19 and TRBJ2-7): DGGITQSPKYLFRKEGQNVTLSCEQNLNHDAMYWYRQDPGQGLRLIYYSQIVNDFQKGDIAEGYSVSREKKESFPLTVTSAQKNPTAFYLCASNDGAYEQYFGPGTRLTVT.

This clone was seen a handful of times. This chain links TRBV5-1 with TRBJ1-4, with TRBD1 matching over 11 bases. The germline gives CDR1 SGHRS, CDR2 YFSETQ. The CDR3 has 15 amino acids. After removal of 3 bases from V and 9 bases from J, the junction contained 7 bases not matched to a gene. CDR3 in DNA: TGCGCCAGCAGCTACGGGGACAGGGGGTTGAAAAAACTGTTTTTT. Translating it yields CASSYGDRGLKKLFF.

The rearrangement links TRBV2 to TRBJ2-7, with D hard to call. V was shortened by 4 bases and J by 4 bases, with 5 bases between the two germline ends. Germline CDR1 is SNHLY and CDR2 is FYNNEI. CDR3 length equals 11 residues. The CDR3 spells CASSVRYEQYF. The CDR3, as DNA: TGTGCCAGCAGTGTCCGTTACGAGCAGTACTTC.

The chain combines TRBV18 with TRBJ2-7, with D unresolved. The CDR3 contains 13 residues. The ends were cut back, 0 bases at V and 3 bases at J, with 6 bases in the middle. Germline-derived CDR1 and CDR2 are KGHSH and LQKENI. DNA of the CDR3: TGTGCCAGCTCACCACCGAGTCGCTACGAGCAGTACTTC. Amino acids: CASSPPSRYEQYF. The full variable domain, rest sourced from reference TRBV18 and TRBJ2-7, is NAGVMQNPRHLVRRRGQEARLRCSPMKGHSHVYWYRQLPEEGLKFMVYLQKENIIDESGMPKERFSAEFPKEGPSILRIQQVVRGDSAAYFCASSPPSRYEQYFGPGTRLTVT.

The chain carries TRBV5-6 and TRBJ1-2; D unresolved. The CDR3 spans 13 residues. The V gene lost 2 bases and the J gene lost 2 bases, with 7 bases spanning the gap. Germline V gives CDR1 SGHDT, CDR2 YYEEEE. The CDR3 spells CASSFRLNYGYTF. Here the CDR3 DNA reads TGTGCCAGCAGCTTCAGACTGAACTATGGCTACACCTTC. Together with reference TRBV5-6 and TRBJ1-2, the CDR3 gives the full variable domain: DAGVTQSPTHLIKTRGQQVTLRCSPKSGHDTVSWYQQALGQGPQFIFQYYEEEERQRGNFPDRFSGHQFPNYSSELNVNALLLGDSALYLCASSFRLNYGYTFGSGTRLTVV.

The J gene is TRBJ2-5, the V gene TRBV6-5; D possibly corresponds to TRBD1 (6 bases). Trimming took off 2 bases at V and 4 bases at J, with 14 bases between the two ends. CDR1 MNHEY and CDR2 SVGAGI come from the germline V gene. This CDR3 is built from 15 residues. The CDR3 DNA is TGTGCCAGCAGTTACCCGGCGCTAGGGGGAGAGACCCAGTACTTC. Translating it yields CASSYPALGGETQYF.

The chain has TRBV6-6 and TRBJ1-3; D not certain. The CDR3 is made up of 15 amino acids. CDR1 and CDR2 (germline): MNHNY, SVGAGI (reference sequence). With 6 bases removed from V and 0 bases from J, the gap between germline ends came to 12 bases. CDR3 sequence (DNA): TGTGCCAGCAGCACACCCAGGAACTCTGGAAACACCATATATTTT. As protein: CASSTPRNSGNTIYF.

The chain recombines TRBV7-2 with TRBJ2-1, with 10 bases aligning to TRBD2. CDR1 SGHTA and CDR2 FQGNSA come from the germline V gene. The CDR3 length is 15 residues. Germline trimming cut 5 bases from V and 4 bases from J; bases unmatched to any gene: 5. For the CDR3, the DNA is TGTGCCAGCAGCCTGACTAGCGGGCCTTACAATGAGCAGTTCTTC. Its protein product is CASSLTSGPYNEQFF.

The rearrangement uses TRBV29-1 and TRBJ1-5, with 7 nucleotides matching TRBD1. The V segment lost 5 bases and the J segment 2 bases; nucleotides outside the gene matches: 9. Per germline, CDR1 SQVTM and CDR2 ANQGSEA. The CDR3 is 15 amino acids. CDR3 residues: CSVSLTGAGNQPQHF. The CDR3 region has the DNA TGCAGCGTTTCGTTAACAGGGGCTGGCAATCAGCCCCAGCATTTT.

The genes are TRBV11-2 and TRBJ1-2, with D maybe TRBD1 (5 bases). CDR1 is SGHAT and CDR2 is FQNNGV in the germline V gene. The V end was cut by 0 bases, the J end by 4 bases, with 9 bases between. The CDR3 runs 14 residues. Written as DNA, the CDR3 is TGTGCCAGCAGCTTAGATTTTCAGGGCTATGGCTACACCTTC. As protein: CASSLDFQGYGYTF.

This clone was seen a few times. This chain joins TRBV3-1 (or the pseudogene TRBV3-2) and TRBJ2-7; 8 nucleotides line up with TRBD1. Germline V gives CDR1 LGHDT, CDR2 YNNKEL (reference sequence). The CDR3 sequence is 14 residues long. The V gene end was trimmed by 4 bases and the J gene end by 3 bases; junction bases not matched to a gene: 5. This chain's CDR3 is CASSPPGTGYEQYF. The CDR3, as DNA: TGTGCCAGCAGCCCTCCTGGGACAGGCTACGAGCAGTACTTC.